The table lists the clone carrying this TCR beta chain with a few counts. Its target is unknown. The data originate from a study of T-cell reconstitution after alpha-beta-depleted transplantation in children. Broader study findings: Fresh T-cell production supplied most of the T-cell counts and diversity seen one year after transplant. Reportedly, roughly two months post-transplant, alpha-beta T cells arose from several hundred expanded graft clones.

CDR1 SGHRS and CDR2 YFSETQ come from the germline V gene. The ends were cut back, 5 bases at V and 4 bases at J, with 20 bases in the middle. This CDR3 contains 16 residues. Preparation of the TCRbeta library used unique molecular identifiers. TCRdb passed the PCR reads through MiXCR, listing each CDR3 protein once. The sample lists about 870,000 distinct CDR3 sequences, 16% seen once, with roughly 5% in the top ten. The source was PBMCs, mostly from graft donor cells, collected 360 days after TCRalphabeta/CD19-depleted stem cell transplant. This rearrangement joins TRBV5-1 to TRBJ2-3, with TRBD1 as a possible D gene (6 bases). The clonotype originates from a male patient aged 10-17 years who had a stem cell transplant for acute lymphoblastic leukemia, so the T cells may come from the graft donor. The CDR3 DNA sequence: TGCGCCAGCAGTTTGTTGGGGGCTCGGGGCGCAGATACGCAGTATTTT. It yields the protein CASSLLGARGADTQYF.